The T cell receptor (beta chain) described here comes from a study of a mutant IDH1 vaccine in newly diagnosed glioma. Across the study: Eight vaccinations reached patients in weeks 1, 3, 5, 7, 11, 15, 19 and 23. General observations from the study: Pseudoprogression apparently lacked any relation to changes in top peripheral T cell clonotypes.

To note about this clone: Its specificity is not known.

Stated time point: week 11, during vaccination. The study gave 300 ug of mutant IDH1 20-mer peptide per vaccine dose, with topical imiquimod. CDR3 length equals 18 residues. Trimming at V came to 6 bases and at J to 5 bases, leaving 13 bases not matched to a gene. The V gene's germline CDR1 is MDHEN and CDR2 SYDVKM. Produced via immunoSEQ multiplex PCR; TCRdb's table is partial and in-frame only. The sample holds under 150,000 clones, 80% seen once. The TCR was taken from a man aged 35-49 years with glioma. The chain uses TRBV28 and TRBJ2-7, with 16 bases matching TRBD2. The sequencing here drew on PBMCs, taken from a glioma patient whose treatment included an IDH1 peptide vaccine. The CDR3 nucleotides are TGTGCCAGCAGACCTACCGGGACTAGCGGGAGGGCCGACCACGAGCAGTACTTC. This encodes CASRPTGTSGRADHEQYF.